Below are 18 T cell receptor beta chains sequenced from a single sample in a study of cytomegalovirus exposure and HLA in healthy donors. Researchers ran the PCR with 60 Vbeta and 13 Jbeta primers. The repertoire was sequenced with immunoSEQ multiplex PCR; TCRdb's copy has only in-frame clones and lacks some. The data contain 100,000 to 130,000 clones, approximately 76% of them singletons. Sample: PBMCs. All receptors come from a young man in good health and CMV-seronegative.

The sample holds a few counts of this clone. The V call is TRBV9, the J call TRBJ2-1; 8 bases fit TRBD2. V trimming: 3 bases; J trimming: 5 bases; junction bases outside the gene matches: 13. CDR3 length: 17 residues. Germline values: CDR1 SGDLS, CDR2 YYNGEE. The CDR3 sequence is CASSAHHTSGIDNEQFF. DNA of the CDR3: TGTGCCAGCAGCGCCCATCATACTAGCGGTATTGACAATGAGCAGTTCTTC. The full variable domain, with the rest looked up from reference TRBV9 and TRBJ2-1, is DSGVTQTPKHLITATGQRVTLRCSPRSGDLSVYWYQQSLDQGLQFLIQYYNGEERAKGNILERFSAQQFPDLHSELNLSSLELGDSALYFCASSAHHTSGIDNEQFFGPGTRLTVL.

On this clone: The junction departs from the called germline gene at one end, perhaps through a read error. This chain joins TRBV7-8 and TRBJ1-2, with 12 bases that match TRBD1. This CDR3 contains 17 residues. Germline V gene sequence: CDR1 SGHVS, CDR2 FQNEAQ. CDR3 loop: CASSLAFRGTGGQGYPF. CDR3 coding DNA: TGTGCCAGCAGCTTAGCTTTCCGAGGGACAGGGGGCCAGGGCTACCCCTTC.

The chain employs TRBV28 and TRBJ2-4; a weak D match, TRBD2 (6 bases). Germline-derived CDR1 and CDR2 are MDHEN and SYDVKM. The CDR3 has 16 amino acids. Trimming removed 4 bases from V and 0 bases from J, with 13 bases in between. The CDR3 spells CASSSAGTLAKNIQYF. DNA of the CDR3: TGTGCCAGCAGTTCGGCCGGGACTTTAGCCAAAAACATTCAGTACTTC.

The rearrangement links TRBV19 to TRBJ1-1; D call uncertain. Per the germline V gene, CDR1 is LNHDA and CDR2 is SQIVND (reference sequence). Trimming cost V 6 bases and J 5 bases, with 22 bases left between them. The CDR3 has 16 residues. CDR3 sequence: CASSSGREGGRTEAFF. The CDR3 DNA reads TGTGCCAGTAGCTCGGGGAGGGAAGGAGGAAGGACTGAAGCTTTCTTT.

The chain is built from TRBV7-3 and TRBJ2-1; tentatively, D is TRBD1 (5 bases). With 5 bases removed from V and 0 bases from J, the gap between germline ends came to 11 bases. The CDR3 length is 15 residues. The germline gives CDR1 SGHTA, CDR2 FQGTGA. The CDR3 DNA reads TGTGCCAGCAGCACCGACAGTGACTCCTACAATGAGCAGTTCTTC. This gives the protein CASSTDSDSYNEQFF. The full variable domain, in which reference TRBV7-3 and TRBJ2-1 provide the parts outside the CDR3, is GAGVSQTPSNKVTEKGKYVELRCDPISGHTALYWYRQSLGQGPEFLIYFQGTGAADDSGLPNDRFFAVRPEGSVSTLKIQRTERGDSAVYLCASSTDSDSYNEQFFGPGTRLTVL.

This clone was picked up a small number of times. This chain links TRBV5-1 with TRBJ2-7, with D possibly matching TRBD1 (6 bases). This CDR3 region has 12 residues. CDR1 and CDR2 (germline): SGHRS, YFSETQ. The V end lost 4 bases, the J end lost 9 bases, and 14 bases lay between the germline ends. The CDR3 bases are TGCGCCAGCAGCCTTGGGACACAACGGCAGTACTTC. Amino acids: CASSLGTQRQYF.

This chain uses TRBV5-6 with TRBJ2-7, with 9 bases matching TRBD1. V lost 2 bases, J lost 2 bases, and 5 bases stayed unmatched. The germline gives CDR1 SGHDT, CDR2 YYEEEE. CDR3 length: 15 amino acids. CDR3 coding DNA: TGTGCCAGCAGCTTAGGACAGGGGTACCCCTACGAGCAGTACTTC. Amino acids: CASSLGQGYPYEQYF.

The chain carries TRBV29-1 and TRBJ2-4, with a weak D call TRBD1 (6 bases). V was pared by 1 base and J by 6 bases, with 13 bases between. Germline CDR1 reads SQVTM; CDR2 reads ANQGSEA. This CDR3 is 14 amino acids long. The CDR3 sequence is CSVEGADSVNIQYF. As DNA, the CDR3 is TGCAGCGTTGAAGGAGCGGACAGCGTAAACATTCAGTACTTC.

This clone has just a few counts. The genes are TRBV2 and TRBJ2-6, with a possible D match to TRBD1 (5 bases). Between the trimmed V and J ends, which lost 2 bases and 0 bases, there was a span of 11 bases. CDR1 and CDR2 from the germline V gene are SNHLY and FYNNEI. The CDR3 loop spans 17 amino acids. In nucleotides, the CDR3 is TGTGCCAGCAGTGAAACCAAAGACAGCTCTGGGGCCAACGTCCTGACTTTC. The encoded protein is CASSETKDSSGANVLTF.

This clone was detected a few times. V and J are TRBV6-5 and TRBJ1-4; 7 positions match TRBD1. The CDR3 consists of 13 residues. Per the germline V gene, CDR1 is MNHEY and CDR2 is SVGAGI. After removal of 5 bases from V and 7 bases from J, the junction contained 4 bases not matched to a gene. DNA of the CDR3: TGTGCCAGCAGTCGACAGGGAGGTGAAAAACTGTTTTTT. Encoded protein: CASSRQGGEKLFF.

This rearrangement joins TRBV10-2 to TRBJ2-7, with 12 positions matching TRBD1. This CDR3 has 16 residues. In germline, CDR1 is WSHSY, CDR2 SAAADI. Trimming cost V 8 bases and J 7 bases; bases outside gene matches: 15. The DNA of the CDR3 is TGCGCCAGCGCGCGGGACAGGGGGCATAGGTTGGGGGAGCAGTACTTC. It specifies CASARDRGHRLGEQYF.

This chain links TRBV7-2 with TRBJ2-5; TRBD1 is a possible D gene (5 bases). The V end was cut by 3 bases, the J end by 5 bases, with 10 bases between. The germline gives CDR1 SGHTA, CDR2 FQGNSA. The CDR3 sequence is 13 residues long. CDR3 DNA sequence: TGTGCCAGCAGCTTTCAGGGTGGTGAGACCCAGTACTTC. This gives the protein CASSFQGGETQYF.

This clone was observed a few times. The chain is built from TRBV5-1 and TRBJ2-7, with D hard to call. The V gene's germline CDR1 is SGHRS and CDR2 YFSETQ. The CDR3 extends over 17 amino acids. Trimming took 4 bases from V and 6 from J, leaving 26 bases between them. The CDR3 region is CASSASSSGLTFSEQYF. CDR3 nucleotide sequence: TGCGCCAGCAGCGCATCATCCTCGGGTCTTACCTTTAGCGAGCAGTACTTC.

The chain employs TRBV5-1 and TRBJ2-3; TRBD2 matches 11 bases. CDR1 and CDR2 from the germline V gene are SGHRS and YFSETQ. The CDR3 is 16 residues long. The junction had 10 bases not matched to a gene; V was cut back by 4 bases and J by 6 bases. The CDR3 DNA sequence: TGCGCCAGCAGCGCCCCTAGCGGGGGGCCCGGTGATACGCAGTATTTT. This translates into CASSAPSGGPGDTQYF.

J is TRBJ2-5 and V is TRBV5-4; TRBD2 might be the D (5 bases). Germline lookup yields CDR1 SGHNT and CDR2 YYREEE (reference sequence). The V end lost 0 bases, the J end lost 4 bases, and 13 bases lay between the germline ends. This CDR3 comprises 15 residues. The CDR3 is CASSLGGTAGETQYF. The CDR3 coding sequence is TGTGCCAGCAGCTTGGGTGGCACGGCGGGAGAGACCCAGTACTTC.

The chain carries TRBV5-6 and TRBJ2-5, with D tentatively TRBD2 (6 bases). The length of the CDR3 is 15 residues. Per germline, CDR1 SGHDT and CDR2 YYEEEE. Trimming stripped 4 bases from V and 6 bases from J, with 19 bases between. CDR3 in amino acids: CASSILGPGVKTQYF. The CDR3 region has the DNA TGTGCCAGCAGCATACTAGGACCGGGGGTTAAGACCCAGTACTTC.

CDR3: CSVERTGGTFSSYNEQFF. The CDR3 bases are TGCAGCGTTGAGCGGACAGGGGGCACGTTCAGTTCGTACAATGAGCAGTTCTTC. V gene TRBV29-1 combines with J gene TRBJ2-1; 11 nucleotides match TRBD1. The ends lost 3 bases at V and 4 bases at J; junction bases unmatched: 14. The CDR3 loop spans 18 amino acids. Germline V gives CDR1 SQVTM, CDR2 ANQGSEA.

The V and J genes are TRBV6-1 and TRBJ2-5, with 9 nucleotides matching TRBD1. Germline CDR1 reads MNHNS; CDR2 reads SASEGT. This CDR3 region has 15 residues. Losses at the gene ends were 7 bases for V and 5 bases for J; bases not matched to a gene: 11. CDR3 loop: CASKPPGQGRETQYF. Written as DNA, the CDR3 is TGTGCCAGCAAACCTCCGGGACAGGGAAGGGAGACCCAGTACTTC.